The subject of this entry is one TCR beta chain. The data derive from a study of regulatory T cells in long-lasting Graves disease. The CDR3 consists of 16 residues. The V gene's germline CDR1 is SGHTA and CDR2 FQGNSA. V lost 4 bases and J 7 bases, leaving 19 bases between the germline ends. HTBI primers from iRepertoire and Arm-PCR of CDR3 regions yielded the TCR beta libraries. TCRdb fed the multiplex PCR reads into MiXCR, producing one record per CDR3 protein. The sample yields approximately 400,000 distinct CDR3 sequences, approximately 23% seen once. Time point noted: persistent/refractory GD, antithyroid drugs over 5 years with positive TRAb. The TCR library was made from RNA that had been extracted from PBMCs in TRIzol.

The sequence was obtained from a woman aged 40 to 50 with Graves disease. The chain is built from TRBV7-2 and TRBJ2-2; weak D call: TRBD2 (5 bases). The material was peripheral blood mononuclear cells (PBMCs), obtained when the disease was refractory, from a patient treated with antithyroid drugs. CDR3 protein: CASSSVRVLGGGELFF. CDR3 nucleotide sequence: TGTGCCAGCAGCTCGGTCCGAGTGTTAGGAGGCGGGGAGCTGTTTTTT.